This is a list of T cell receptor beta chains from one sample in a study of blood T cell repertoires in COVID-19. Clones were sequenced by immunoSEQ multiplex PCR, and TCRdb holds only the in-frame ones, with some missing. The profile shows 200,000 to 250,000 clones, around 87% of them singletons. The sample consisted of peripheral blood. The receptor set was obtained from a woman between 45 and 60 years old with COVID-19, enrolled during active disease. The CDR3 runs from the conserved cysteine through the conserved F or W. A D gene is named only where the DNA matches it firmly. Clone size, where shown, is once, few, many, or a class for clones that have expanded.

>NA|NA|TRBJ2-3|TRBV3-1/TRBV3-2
CASSLHETRSTDTQYF
TGTGCCAGCAGCCTCCACGAGACTAGGAGCACAGATACGCAGTATTTT
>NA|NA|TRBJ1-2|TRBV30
CAWTMGLNYGYTF
TGTGCCTGGACGATGGGGCTTAACTATGGCTACACCTTC
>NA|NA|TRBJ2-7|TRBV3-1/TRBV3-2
CASSRGGTSYEQYF
TGTGCCAGCAGCCGGGGCGGGACCAGCTACGAGCAGTACTTC
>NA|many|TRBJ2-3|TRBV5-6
CASSLGGADTQYF
TGTGCCAGCAGCTTGGGGGGGGCAGATACGCAGTATTTT
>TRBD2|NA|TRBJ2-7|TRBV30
CAWSPAPGLAVYEQYF
TGTGCCTGGAGTCCCGCCCCCGGACTAGCGGTCTACGAGCAGTACTTC
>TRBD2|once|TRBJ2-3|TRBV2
CASKAGSGGSTDTQYF
TGTGCCAGCAAAGCAGGTAGCGGGGGTAGCACAGATACGCAGTATTTT
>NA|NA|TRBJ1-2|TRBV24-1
CATSDLQGSYGYTF
TGTGCCACCAGTGATCTTCAGGGATCCTATGGCTACACCTTC
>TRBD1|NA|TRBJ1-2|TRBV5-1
CASSDLTGFRYGYTF
TGCGCCAGCAGCGACTTGACAGGGTTCCGCTATGGCTACACCTTC
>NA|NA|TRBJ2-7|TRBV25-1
CASRGPGGSYEQYF
TGTGCCAGCAGGGGCCCTGGGGGGTCCTACGAGCAGTACTTC
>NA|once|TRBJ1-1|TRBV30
CAWGTLQGPGFF
TGTGCCTGGGGGACCTTACAGGGCCCGGGTTTCTTT
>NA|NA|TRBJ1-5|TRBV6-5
CASSSQGGQPQHF
TGTGCCAGCAGTTCCCAGGGAGGTCAGCCCCAGCATTTT
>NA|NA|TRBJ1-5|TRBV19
CARTDRLRSNDQPQHF
TGTGCCAGGACTGACAGGTTGCGGAGTAACGATCAGCCCCAGCATTTT
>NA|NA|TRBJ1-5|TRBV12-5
CASGLVLWGEPRLGQPQHF
TGTGCTAGTGGTTTGGTACTGTGGGGAGAGCCCCGTTTGGGTCAGCCCCAGCATTTT
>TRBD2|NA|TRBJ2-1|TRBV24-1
CATSDSSGGANEQFF
TGTGCCACCAGTGATTCTAGCGGGGGGGCGAATGAGCAGTTCTTC
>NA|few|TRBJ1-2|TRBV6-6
CASSYVGVPSYGYTF
TGTGCCAGCAGTTACGTTGGAGTCCCGAGCTATGGCTACACCTTC